One sample yielded the 9 T cell receptor beta chains listed below, sequenced in a study of immune evolution from preneoplasia to lung adenocarcinoma. Sequenced by immunoSEQ multiplex PCR; TCRdb stores in-frame clones only, minus some. The sample holds over 1,100 clones, more than 60% seen once. The specimen sequenced was FFPE atypical adenomatous hyperplasia tissue from the lung. Subset described: atypical adenomatous hyperplasia (AAH), lung preneoplasia. The receptors were gathered from a person aged 70 to 85 with lung adenocarcinoma.

The chain carries TRBV7-9 and TRBJ2-2; D is unclear. The CDR3 totals 17 residues. V was pared by 2 bases and J by 2 bases, with 15 bases between. The germline CDR1 and CDR2 sequences are SEHNR and FQNEAQ (reference sequence). CDR3 region: CASSLPYGTSNTGELFF. The DNA for the CDR3 is TGTGCCAGCAGCTTACCGTATGGTACTTCTAACACCGGGGAGCTGTTTTTT.

The rearrangement uses TRBV29-1 and TRBJ2-1, with 8 bases that match TRBD2. CDR3 length: 13 residues. The germline V gene encodes CDR1 SQVTM and CDR2 ANQGSEA. The junction had 1 base not matched to a gene; V was cut back by 2 bases and J by 4 bases. CDR3: CSVELAGYNEQFF. Here the CDR3 DNA reads TGCAGCGTTGAACTAGCGGGTTACAATGAGCAGTTCTTC.

The CDR3 region has the DNA TGTGCCAGCAGGCAGGGGAACACTGAAGCTTTCTTT. Translating gives CASRQGNTEAFF. The gene calls are TRBV6-5 and TRBJ1-1, with D maybe TRBD1 (5 bases). Per germline, CDR1 MNHEY and CDR2 SVGAGI. CDR3 size: 12 residues. V lost 6 bases and J lost 1, with 6 bases in between.

The chain links TRBV29-1 to TRBJ1-3, with a weak D call TRBD1 (5 bases). V shed 2 bases and J shed 9 bases, with 17 bases lying between them. The CDR3 sequence is 14 residues long. CDR1 is SQVTM and CDR2 is ANQGSEA in the germline V gene. This CDR3 reads CSVEFSGGTGTIYF. CDR3 bases: TGCAGCGTTGAATTTTCGGGCGGGACGGGCACCATATATTTT.

This chain connects TRBV19 to TRBJ2-2; D may be TRBD1 (5 bases). The V gene lost 5 bases and the J gene lost 4 bases, with 17 bases spanning the gap. Germline CDR1 reads LNHDA; CDR2 reads SQIVND (reference sequence). The CDR3 consists of 16 residues. In DNA, the CDR3 is TGTGCCAGTAGTCGACGCCAGGGTGGTGCCACCGGGGAGCTGTTTTTT. Amino acids: CASSRRQGGATGELFF.

The rearrangement links TRBV5-8 to TRBJ2-3; D uncertain. V lost 2 bases and J 1 base, leaving 14 bases between the germline ends. The CDR3 runs to 16 residues. Germline V CDR1 and CDR2: SGHTS, YDEGEE. The CDR3 DNA reads TGTGCCAGCAGCTTTTTGCGGTACCCAGGCACAGATACGCAGTATTTT. As protein: CASSFLRYPGTDTQYF.

The genes are TRBV7-2 and TRBJ2-7; D gene unclear. CDR1 is SGHTA, CDR2 FQGNSA, per germline. The germline V and J ends were trimmed by 5 bases and 9 bases, with 17 bases remaining between them. This CDR3 is 13 amino acids long. CDR3 loop: CASSPYGSLGQYF. CDR3 nucleotide sequence: TGTGCCAGCAGCCCCTATGGGTCCCTAGGGCAGTACTTC.

The V call is TRBV6-6, the J call TRBJ2-1; D tentatively fits TRBD1 or TRBD2 (5 bases each). The CDR3 extends over 16 amino acids. CDR1 is MNHNY, CDR2 SVGAGI, per germline (reference sequence). The V gene lost 6 bases and the J gene lost 5 bases, with 20 bases spanning the gap. This chain's CDR3 is CASRQTVGWGHNEQFF. CDR3 in DNA: TGTGCCAGCAGACAAACAGTGGGCTGGGGACACAATGAGCAGTTCTTC.

The rearrangement uses TRBV18 and TRBJ2-4, with D hard to call. V was pared by 4 bases and J by 1 base, with 8 bases between. CDR3 length: 14 residues. Looked up from germline, CDR1 is KGHSH and CDR2 is LQKENI. CDR3 nucleotide sequence: TGTGCCAGCTCACGAGGAGCCGCCAAAAACATTCAGTACTTC. Protein: CASSRGAAKNIQYF. Full variable domain (missing parts from reference TRBV18 and TRBJ2-4): NAGVMQNPRHLVRRRGQEARLRCSPMKGHSHVYWYRQLPEEGLKFMVYLQKENIIDESGMPKERFSAEFPKEGPSILRIQQVVRGDSAAYFCASSRGAAKNIQYFGAGTRLSVL.